This T cell receptor (beta chain) was obtained from a study of T cell responses to AZD1222 COVID-19 vaccine. Germline CDR1 reads LNHDA; CDR2 reads SQIVND (reference sequence). The V segment lost 5 bases and the J segment 5 bases; nucleotides outside the gene matches: 6. The CDR3 contains 14 residues. Repertoires were generated with immunoSEQ multiplex PCR, while TCRdb's copy carries only in-frame clones and drops some. The table shows 100,000 to 150,000 clones, with more than 80% occurring only once. Pooled samples include second doses given at about 4 or 12 weeks. Concerning this clone: What it binds is unknown.

Study findings and constraints: In all cases, repertoires were sampled only after the peak T cell response. Baseline seropositives among AZD1222 recipients totaled only five or six.

The chain joins TRBV19 to TRBJ1-1; TRBD1 matches 9 bases. The sequencing here drew on peripheral blood, taken 28 days after the second AZD1222 dose. This receptor was identified in an adult who received the AZD1222 COVID-19 vaccine. CDR3 amino acids: CASSHRDRATEAFF. CDR3 in DNA: TGTGCCAGTAGTCACCGGGACAGGGCTACTGAAGCTTTCTTT.